A single sample is the source of the 19 T cell receptor beta chains below, sequenced in a study of blood T cell repertoires in COVID-19. TCRdb's copy holds only in-frame clones and misses some; the assay was immunoSEQ multiplex PCR. Of 41,000 or so clones in the sample, around nine tenths were seen once. The sequenced sample was peripheral blood. Receptors were obtained from a man aged 60-69 years with acute or convalescent COVID-19.

This chain uses TRBV10-3 with TRBJ2-2; possible D gene TRBD2, 6 bases. Trimming cost V 0 bases and J 5 bases, with 7 bases left between them. The CDR3 extends over 14 amino acids. The germline V gene encodes CDR1 ENHRY and CDR2 SYGVKD. The CDR3 region is CAISESAGTGELFF. In DNA, the CDR3 is TGTGCCATCAGTGAGTCGGCGGGAACCGGGGAGCTGTTTTTT.

Written as DNA, the CDR3 is TGTGCCAGCAGCTTAGAATTCGTCCCACTGGATCAGCCCCAGCATTTT. It specifies CASSLEFVPLDQPQHF. The chain is built from TRBV7-8 and TRBJ1-5, with D unclear. V was cut by 1 base and J by 5 bases, with 15 bases left in between. CDR1 SGHVS and CDR2 FQNEAQ come from the germline V gene. The CDR3 runs 16 residues.

The V and J genes are TRBV29-1 and TRBJ1-3, with D hard to call. V was cut by 1 base and J by 0 bases, with 7 bases left in between. Germline lookup yields CDR1 SQVTM and CDR2 ANQGSEA. The CDR3 runs to 14 residues. The CDR3 region is CSVEAAGSGNTIYF. The DNA of the CDR3 is TGCAGCGTTGAAGCGGCAGGCTCTGGAAACACCATATATTTT.

In its sample, this clone was seen once. The V gene is TRBV24-1, the J gene TRBJ2-3; 10 bases match TRBD1. CDR1 and CDR2 (germline): KGHDR, SFDVKD. The CDR3 consists of 16 residues. With V trimmed by 4 bases and J by 6 bases, 9 bases remained unmatched. The CDR3 nucleotides are TGTGCCACCAGTGAGGCCTCCGGGACAGGGGCCGATACGCAGTATTTT. Its translation: CATSEASGTGADTQYF.

The gene calls are TRBV30 and TRBJ2-6, with a possible D match to TRBD2 (6 bases). The length of the CDR3 is 15 residues. Germline-derived CDR1 and CDR2 are GTSNPN and SVGIG (reference sequence). V was trimmed by 5 bases and J by 0 bases, leaving 11 bases between them. Written as DNA, the CDR3 is TGTGCCTGGGGGCCGCGGGGCTCTGGGGCCAACGTCCTGACTTTC. Its protein product is CAWGPRGSGANVLTF.

The V call is TRBV9, the J call TRBJ1-3, with unresolved D. The germline CDR1 and CDR2 sequences are SGDLS and YYNGEE. The CDR3 length is 16 residues. V lost 3 bases to trimming and J lost 4 bases, with 17 bases between them. The CDR3 reads CASSAGYQTVGNTIYF. The DNA of the CDR3 is TGTGCCAGCAGCGCGGGTTATCAGACGGTCGGAAACACCATATATTTT. Based on the CDR3 plus reference TRBV9 and TRBJ1-3, the full variable domain is DSGVTQTPKHLITATGQRVTLRCSPRSGDLSVYWYQQSLDQGLQFLIQYYNGEERAKGNILERFSAQQFPDLHSELNLSSLELGDSALYFCASSAGYQTVGNTIYFGEGSWLTVV.

This chain connects TRBV3-1 (or the pseudogene TRBV3-2) to TRBJ2-3; 8 bases line up with TRBD2. The J segment lost 5 bases and the V segment lost 1 base, leaving 8 bases of the junction unmatched. This CDR3 contains 16 residues. The germline CDR1 and CDR2 sequences are LGHDT and YNNKEL (reference sequence). CDR3 in DNA: TGTGCCAGCAGCCAAGTCCTGGGACTAGGGAAAGATACGCAGTATTTT. Translated, it gives CASSQVLGLGKDTQYF.

This chain links TRBV7-9 with TRBJ2-5, with 8 bases that match TRBD2. V trimming: 8 bases; J trimming: 2 bases; junction bases outside the gene matches: 7. The CDR3 has 14 residues. Germline V gene sequence: CDR1 SEHNR, CDR2 FQNEAQ (reference sequence). The CDR3 DNA reads TGTGCCAGCGCACAGCGGGGGAGTCAAGAGACCCAGTACTTC. Its protein is CASAQRGSQETQYF.

The sample holds one count of this clone. The junction shows a germline mismatch at one end, possibly a read error. The chain is built from TRBV6-1 and TRBJ2-7; tentative D call: TRBD1 (6 bases). Per the germline V gene, CDR1 is MNHNS and CDR2 is SASEGT. CDR3 length: 14 residues. The CDR3 reads CASSEVGAIYEQYF. For the CDR3, the DNA is TGTGCCAGCAGCGAAGTGGGGGCGATCTACGAGCAGTACTTC.

The count of this clone is one. The chain recombines TRBV7-3 with TRBJ1-1; tentative D call: TRBD1 (6 bases). Trimming took off 2 bases at V and 8 bases at J, with 15 bases between the two ends. In germline, CDR1 is SGHTA, CDR2 FQGTGA. CDR3 length equals 14 residues. CDR3 in amino acids: CASSLQAGAKEAFF. The CDR3 DNA sequence: TGTGCCAGCAGCTTACAGGCGGGGGCGAAAGAAGCTTTCTTT. Combining the CDR3 with reference TRBV7-3 and TRBJ1-1 gives the whole variable domain GAGVSQTPSNKVTEKGKYVELRCDPISGHTALYWYRQSLGQGPEFLIYFQGTGAADDSGLPNDRFFAVRPEGSVSTLKIQRTERGDSAVYLCASSLQAGAKEAFFGQGTRLTVV.

The chain has TRBV4-2 and TRBJ1-3; D not certain. Germline V gene data show CDR1 as LGHNA and CDR2 as YNFKEQ. This CDR3 spans 17 amino acids. Trimming pared 0 bases from V and 2 bases from J, leaving 14 bases between. CDR3 in DNA: TGTGCCAGCAGCCAAGACGTCGTCCTATCTACTGGAAACACCATATATTTT. Translation: CASSQDVVLSTGNTIYF.

This clone was seen once. The chain has TRBV5-4 and TRBJ2-7; 8 bases line up with TRBD1. The CDR3 spans 15 residues. The ends lost 0 bases at V and 3 bases at J; junction bases unmatched: 5. Germline loops: CDR1 SGHNT, CDR2 YYREEE (reference sequence). As DNA, the CDR3 is TGTGCCAGCAGCTTGGCCAAAGGACAGGGCTACGAGCAGTACTTC. Its protein is CASSLAKGQGYEQYF.

V is TRBV6-1 and J is TRBJ1-1; possible D gene TRBD1, 5 bases. This CDR3 comprises 15 residues. Germline V lookup: CDR1 MNHNS, CDR2 SASEGT. V was pared by 5 bases and J by 1 base, with 14 bases between. The CDR3, as DNA: TGTGCCAGCAGTCAAGACCAGGGAAAGAACACTGAAGCTTTCTTT. Translating gives CASSQDQGKNTEAFF.

This chain links TRBV11-1 with TRBJ2-5; 11 positions agree with TRBD2. Germline CDR1 reads SGHAT; CDR2 reads FQDESV (reference sequence). V was pared by 2 bases and J by 3 bases, with 5 bases of the junction left unmatched. This CDR3 is built from 16 residues. This chain's CDR3 is CASSLWASGGKETQYF. As DNA, the CDR3 is TGTGCCAGCAGCTTATGGGCTAGCGGGGGGAAAGAGACCCAGTACTTC.

The chain combines TRBV6-5 with TRBJ2-7, with a possible D match to TRBD2 (5 bases). Germline lookup yields CDR1 MNHEY and CDR2 SVGAGI. This CDR3 region has 12 residues. Between the trimmed V and J ends, which lost 7 bases and 3 bases, there was a span of 10 bases. The CDR3 is CASKGEIYEQYF. As DNA, the CDR3 is TGTGCCAGCAAGGGAGAGATCTACGAGCAGTACTTC.

The chain combines TRBV9 with TRBJ2-5; 10 positions agree with TRBD2. Germline loops: CDR1 SGDLS, CDR2 YYNGEE. V lost 4 bases and J lost 2; bases outside the gene matches: 5. This CDR3 comprises 15 residues. CDR3 coding DNA: TGTGCCAGCAGCATGATAGCGGGGGGACAAGAGACCCAGTACTTC. Translating gives CASSMIAGGQETQYF.

The chain links TRBV24-1 to TRBJ2-5; 9 nucleotides align to TRBD2. CDR3 length equals 15 residues. The V segment lost 3 bases and the J segment 4 bases; nucleotides outside the gene matches: 5. CDR1 KGHDR and CDR2 SFDVKD come from the germline V gene. The CDR3 sequence: CATSDGTSNRETQYF. In DNA form, the CDR3 reads TGTGCCACCAGTGATGGGACTAGCAACCGAGAGACCCAGTACTTC.

The chain employs TRBV7-2 and TRBJ2-3, with 7 positions matching TRBD1. The CDR3 runs 15 residues. J was trimmed by 0 bases and V by 2 bases; bases with no gene match: 2. Germline V lookup: CDR1 SGHTA, CDR2 FQGNSA. CDR3 in amino acids: CASSLRGLSTDTQYF. The CDR3 DNA reads as TGTGCCAGCAGCTTAAGGGGGCTGAGCACAGATACGCAGTATTTT.

The chain recombines TRBV9 with TRBJ2-3; 9 positions agree with TRBD1. Germline V gene lookup returns CDR1 SGDLS and CDR2 YYNGEE. With 3 bases clipped from V and 3 bases from J, the junction kept 11 bases outside the gene matches. The CDR3 sequence is 17 residues long. CDR3 region: CASSARPGQGNTDTQYF. DNA for the CDR3: TGTGCCAGCAGCGCGAGGCCGGGACAGGGTAATACAGATACGCAGTATTTT.